Shown below are 27 T cell receptor beta chains from a single sample sequenced in a study of cytomegalovirus exposure and HLA in healthy donors. PCR involved 60 Vbeta and 13 Jbeta primers. TCRdb's table, derived via immunoSEQ multiplex PCR, lists solely in-frame clones and lacks some. The repertoire holds around 180,000 clones, 85% seen once, with 1% in the top ten. The source material was PBMCs. The receptors were sampled from a boy younger than 10 in good health and CMV-seronegative.

A single count supports this clone. The rearrangement links TRBV9 to TRBJ1-1, with D unclear. The V and J ends lost 4 bases and 5 bases respectively, with 12 bases between them. The CDR3 consists of 13 residues. From germline, CDR1 is SGDLS and CDR2 YYNGEE. CDR3 sequence reads: CASSPTRGTEAFF. CDR3 coding DNA: TGTGCCAGCAGCCCCACGCGAGGGACTGAAGCTTTCTTT.

This clone was counted a single time. The V call is TRBV29-1, the J call TRBJ1-2; the D gene is possibly TRBD1 (6 bases). The ends were cut back, 7 bases at V and 7 bases at J, with 22 bases in the middle. Germline V CDR1 and CDR2: SQVTM, ANQGSEA. CDR3 size: 14 residues. CDR3 sequence reads: CSAKPSTGRIGYTF. Written as DNA, the CDR3 is TGCAGCGCTAAACCCTCTACAGGGCGAATTGGCTACACCTTC.

The genes are TRBV5-4 and TRBJ2-4, with TRBD2 matching over 8 bases. Germline V gives CDR1 SGHNT, CDR2 YYREEE (reference sequence). This CDR3 region has 14 residues. V trimming: 2 bases; J trimming: 6 bases; junction bases outside the gene matches: 4. For the CDR3, the DNA is TGTGCCAGCAGCTTCGGGGGGGGAGTAAACATTCAGTACTTC. Its protein is CASSFGGGVNIQYF.

The V call is TRBV7-8, the J call TRBJ2-7; 11 nucleotides agree with TRBD1. Germline lookup yields CDR1 SGHVS and CDR2 FQNEAQ. This CDR3 is 15 amino acids long. After removal of 1 base from V and 7 bases from J, the junction contained 6 bases not matched to a gene. CDR3: CASSLVGTGGIEQYF. In nucleotides, the CDR3 is TGTGCCAGCAGCTTAGTGGGGACAGGGGGTATAGAGCAGTACTTC.

The chain has TRBV11-2 and TRBJ2-2; tentatively, D is TRBD1 (6 bases). Trimming took 6 bases from V and 7 from J, leaving 15 bases between them. The CDR3 is 14 amino acids. CDR1 and CDR2 (germline): SGHAT, FQNNGV. CDR3 sequence (DNA): TGTGCCAGCAGACCGGACAGTTACAGCGGGGAGCTGTTTTTT. As protein: CASRPDSYSGELFF.

The V and J genes are TRBV30 and TRBJ1-2, with 7 bases identical to TRBD1. Germline V gene sequence: CDR1 GTSNPN, CDR2 SVGIG (reference sequence). The CDR3 is 11 amino acids. The ends lost 4 bases at V and 9 bases at J; junction bases unmatched: 5. The CDR3 DNA follows: TGTGCCTGGAACAGGGGATCGCGCTACACCTTC. Amino acid sequence: CAWNRGSRYTF.

The genes are TRBV7-2 and TRBJ1-1, with unresolved D. This CDR3 spans 13 amino acids. V was trimmed by 5 bases and J by 6 bases, leaving 13 bases between them. Germline assignment: CDR1 SGHTA and CDR2 FQGNSA. CDR3 region: CASSPGRAAEAFF. The CDR3 DNA is TGTGCCAGCAGCCCCGGGAGGGCCGCTGAAGCTTTCTTT. The entire variable domain, with the rest obtained from reference TRBV7-2 and TRBJ1-1, is as follows: GAGVSQSPSNKVTEKGKDVELRCDPISGHTALYWYRQSLGQGLEFLIYFQGNSAPDKSGLPSDRFSAERTGGSVSTLTIQRTQQEDSAVYLCASSPGRAAEAFFGQGTRLTVV.

This clone was seen a few times. The gene calls are TRBV6-1 and TRBJ1-3; D is perhaps TRBD1 (5 bases). Per germline, CDR1 MNHNS and CDR2 SASEGT. CDR3 size: 15 residues. Deletions cut 2 bases from V and 2 bases from J, with 10 bases between. CDR3 loop: CASSEMGGAGNTIYF. The CDR3 nucleotides are TGTGCCAGCAGTGAAATGGGGGGGGCTGGAAACACCATATATTTT.

This chain connects TRBV6-1 to TRBJ2-7, with 12 bases identical to TRBD2. Germline V lookup: CDR1 MNHNS, CDR2 SASEGT. V gave up 6 bases and J gave up 2 bases; unmatched junction bases: 5. The CDR3 has 15 residues. The CDR3, as DNA: TGTGCCAGCAGGAGCCTAGCGGGAGGGGCCTACGAGCAGTACTTC. Amino acid sequence: CASRSLAGGAYEQYF.

The chain has TRBV5-4 and TRBJ1-4; 10 nucleotides line up with TRBD1. The V and J ends lost 3 bases and 4 bases, in that order; junction bases with no gene match: 3. This CDR3 contains 15 residues. Germline lookup yields CDR1 SGHNT and CDR2 YYREEE (reference sequence). CDR3 coding DNA: TGTGCCAGCAGCTCACGGACAGGGGGTAATGAAAAACTGTTTTTT. It is translated as CASSSRTGGNEKLFF. Drawing the rest from reference TRBV5-4 and TRBJ1-4, the complete variable domain is ETGVTQSPTHLIKTRGQQVTLRCSSQSGHNTVSWYQQALGQGPQFIFQYYREEENGRGNFPPRFSGLQFPNYSSELNVNALELDDSALYLCASSSRTGGNEKLFFGSGTQLSVL.

This chain joins TRBV6-1 and TRBJ1-5, with 8 bases lining up with TRBD1. Germline CDR1 MNHNS, CDR2 SASEGT. After removal of 6 bases from V and 5 bases from J, the junction contained 9 bases not matched to a gene. The CDR3 sequence is 15 residues long. CDR3 nucleotides: TGTGCCAGCAGCGAGAGCGACAGGGGATATCAGCCCCAGCATTTT. Encoded protein: CASSESDRGYQPQHF.

The V and J genes are TRBV28 and TRBJ2-7; D possibly corresponds to TRBD1 (6 bases). CDR1 and CDR2 (germline): MDHEN, SYDVKM. With 2 bases removed from V and 4 bases from J, the gap between germline ends came to 6 bases. The CDR3 length is 12 residues. CDR3 nucleotide sequence: TGTGCCAGCAGTTTAAGGGGGTACGAGCAGTACTTC. Translation: CASSLRGYEQYF.

The chain carries TRBV19 and TRBJ1-5; 8 bases agree with TRBD1. The CDR3 runs 14 residues. The V gene's germline CDR1 is LNHDA and CDR2 SQIVND (reference sequence). The V and J ends lost 3 bases and 11 bases, in that order; junction bases with no gene match: 9. The CDR3 DNA is TGTGCCAGTAGTATCGGACAGGGACAATTGGCCCAGCATTTT. It specifies CASSIGQGQLAQHF.

The V call is TRBV10-3, the J call TRBJ2-3; 10 bases fit TRBD2. This CDR3 is 15 amino acids long. The V gene end was trimmed by 10 bases and the J gene end by 6 bases; junction bases not matched to a gene: 13. The germline gives CDR1 ENHRY, CDR2 SYGVKD. For the CDR3, the DNA is TGTGCCACCCCGGGGCCTAGCGGGAGTCGTGATACGCAGTATTTT. As protein: CATPGPSGSRDTQYF.

This chain joins TRBV10-1 and TRBJ2-3, with 10 bases matching TRBD2. Trimming cost V 6 bases and J 0 bases; bases outside gene matches: 3. CDR1 is WNHNN, CDR2 SYGVQD, per germline (reference sequence). CDR3 length: 15 amino acids. The CDR3 DNA sequence: TGCGCCAGCAGCCAACTAGCGGGAAGCACAGATACGCAGTATTTT. This gives the protein CASSQLAGSTDTQYF.

The chain has TRBV28 and TRBJ1-1, with 10 nucleotides matching TRBD1. The CDR3 contains 14 residues. The germline gives CDR1 MDHEN, CDR2 SYDVKM. Unmatched junction bases numbered 15, after V lost 10 bases and J lost 10 bases. CDR3 sequence (DNA): TGTGCCATCCAGAGTACCGACAGGGGGCAGGTAGCTTTCTTT. Translating it yields CAIQSTDRGQVAFF.

The chain is built from TRBV27 and TRBJ2-2; TRBD2 matches at 10 bases. Unmatched junction bases numbered 4, after V lost 0 bases and J lost 3 bases. Germline V gene lookup returns CDR1 MNHEY and CDR2 SMNVEV (reference sequence). The CDR3 length is 17 residues. The CDR3 spells CASSLSYGLADTGELFF. The CDR3 DNA reads TGTGCCAGCAGTTTATCCTATGGACTAGCGGACACCGGGGAGCTGTTTTTT.

The rearrangement links TRBV11-2 to TRBJ1-4; weak D call: TRBD1 (6 bases). V shed 5 bases and J shed 7 bases, with 20 bases lying between them. Germline V CDR1 and CDR2: SGHAT, FQNNGV. The CDR3 covers 16 residues. CDR3 coding DNA: TGTGCCAGCAGCCCTGGGTGGACAGCCTCTATTGAAAAACTGTTTTTT. This sequence encodes CASSPGWTASIEKLFF.

The rearrangement links TRBV10-1 to TRBJ1-1, with TRBD1 matching 9 bases. The CDR3 is 14 residues long. Trimming removed 10 bases from V and 4 bases from J; junction bases left unmatched: 10. The V gene's germline CDR1 is WNHNN and CDR2 SYGVQD (reference sequence). CDR3 loop: CAIPGTGLCTEAFF. CDR3 nucleotide sequence: TGCGCCATCCCCGGGACAGGGCTTTGCACTGAAGCTTTCTTT.

This chain links TRBV5-1 with TRBJ1-2, with 9 bases aligning to TRBD1. CDR1 SGHRS and CDR2 YFSETQ come from the germline V gene. CDR3 length: 14 amino acids. J gave up 4 bases and V 6 bases, and 7 bases lay outside the gene matches. CDR3: CASTRTGGGYGYTF. The CDR3 nucleotides are TGCGCCAGCACACGTACAGGGGGCGGCTATGGCTACACCTTC.

The V call is TRBV7-2, the J call TRBJ1-3, with D tentatively TRBD1 (6 bases). This CDR3 spans 13 amino acids. V dropped 7 bases and J dropped 2 bases, with 9 bases sitting between them. Looked up from germline, CDR1 is SGHTA and CDR2 is FQGNSA. The CDR3 sequence is CASKDRAGNTIYF. The CDR3 DNA reads as TGTGCCAGCAAGGACAGAGCTGGAAACACCATATATTTT.

Only a few counts were recorded for this clone. The chain joins TRBV5-1 to TRBJ2-3; maybe TRBD1 (6 bases). Germline-derived CDR1 and CDR2 are SGHRS and YFSETQ. V shed 4 bases and J shed 7 bases, with 13 bases lying between them. This CDR3 has 13 amino acids. The CDR3 loop reads CASSRDNLNTQYF. CDR3 coding DNA: TGCGCCAGCAGCAGGGACAACTTGAATACGCAGTATTTT.

The rearrangement joins TRBV5-6 to TRBJ2-5; 7 positions match TRBD1. TRBJ2-7 matches the DNA end more closely, so the J call is doubtful. The CDR3 covers 17 residues. Germline lookup yields CDR1 SGHDT and CDR2 YYEEEE. DNA for the CDR3: TGTGCCAGCAATTGGGGCCTTCCGGGACAGATAGACTACGAGCAGTACTTC. Translated: CASNWGLPGQIDYEQYF.

The chain has TRBV5-5 and TRBJ1-3; TRBD1 agrees at 10 bases. The CDR3 runs to 14 residues. Germline CDR1 SGHKS, CDR2 YYEKEE (reference sequence). Germline trimming cut 5 bases from V and 4 bases from J; bases unmatched to any gene: 3. The DNA of the CDR3 is TGTGCCAGCAGTTCGGGACAGGGGGGAAACACCATATATTTT. This encodes CASSSGQGGNTIYF. The variable domain in full, completed from reference TRBV5-5 and TRBJ1-3, reads DAGVTQSPTHLIKTRGQQVTLRCSPISGHKSVSWYQQVLGQGPQFIFQYYEKEERGRGNFPDRFSARQFPNYSSELNVNALLLGDSALYLCASSSGQGGNTIYFGEGSWLTVV.

This clone has a single count. The chain employs TRBV10-1 and TRBJ2-3; 8 bases align to TRBD2. V dropped 6 bases and J dropped 1; count of bases not matched to a gene: 3. This CDR3 contains 14 residues. Germline CDR1 and CDR2: WNHNN and SYGVQD (reference sequence). CDR3 DNA sequence: TGCGCCAGCAGAGCGGGGGTGGGCACAGATACGCAGTATTTT. Amino acid sequence: CASRAGVGTDTQYF.

J is TRBJ2-5 and V is TRBV28, with D possibly being TRBD2 (6 bases). The germline V gene encodes CDR1 MDHEN and CDR2 SYDVKM. Trimming stripped 4 bases from V and 2 bases from J, with 11 bases between. The CDR3 loop spans 14 amino acids. This chain's CDR3 is CASSSGLSQETQYF. The CDR3 DNA sequence: TGTGCCAGCAGTTCGGGACTGTCACAAGAGACCCAGTACTTC.

The chain combines TRBV5-5 with TRBJ1-5; D is unclear. V lost 5 bases and J 7 bases, leaving 13 bases between the germline ends. Germline CDR1 and CDR2: SGHKS and YYEKEE (reference sequence). The CDR3 sequence is 13 residues long. CDR3 sequence reads: CASSFAGSQPQHF. The DNA of the CDR3 is TGTGCCAGCAGTTTCGCAGGAAGCCAGCCCCAGCATTTT.